This T cell receptor (beta chain) appears in the sequencing data of a study of blood T cells in healthy people across ages. About 10 milliliters was the volume of peripheral blood drawn from each donor. Study outcomes and limitations: Estimated diversity across one million T cells was deemed an underestimate.

A second 7 to 11 cycle PCR used barcoded and J-beta primers. One entry per CDR3 protein, called by TCRdb with MiXCR from the 5' RACE reads. Seen here are about a million distinct CDR3 sequences, just over 50% observed once, and the top ten hold over 20%. On this clonotype: Its target is not known.

Per germline, CDR1 MDHEN and CDR2 SYDVKM. Trimming cost V 5 bases and J 4 bases, with 18 bases left between them. CDR3 length: 16 amino acids. V is TRBV28 and J is TRBJ2-4, with D possibly matching TRBD1 (5 bases). This clonotype originated in a woman aged 55-70 years in good health. Sequenced sample: blood. CDR3 in DNA: TGTGCCAGCAGTCTATTTGGGGCAGTAGAGAAAAACATTCAGTACTTC. Residues: CASSLFGAVEKNIQYF.